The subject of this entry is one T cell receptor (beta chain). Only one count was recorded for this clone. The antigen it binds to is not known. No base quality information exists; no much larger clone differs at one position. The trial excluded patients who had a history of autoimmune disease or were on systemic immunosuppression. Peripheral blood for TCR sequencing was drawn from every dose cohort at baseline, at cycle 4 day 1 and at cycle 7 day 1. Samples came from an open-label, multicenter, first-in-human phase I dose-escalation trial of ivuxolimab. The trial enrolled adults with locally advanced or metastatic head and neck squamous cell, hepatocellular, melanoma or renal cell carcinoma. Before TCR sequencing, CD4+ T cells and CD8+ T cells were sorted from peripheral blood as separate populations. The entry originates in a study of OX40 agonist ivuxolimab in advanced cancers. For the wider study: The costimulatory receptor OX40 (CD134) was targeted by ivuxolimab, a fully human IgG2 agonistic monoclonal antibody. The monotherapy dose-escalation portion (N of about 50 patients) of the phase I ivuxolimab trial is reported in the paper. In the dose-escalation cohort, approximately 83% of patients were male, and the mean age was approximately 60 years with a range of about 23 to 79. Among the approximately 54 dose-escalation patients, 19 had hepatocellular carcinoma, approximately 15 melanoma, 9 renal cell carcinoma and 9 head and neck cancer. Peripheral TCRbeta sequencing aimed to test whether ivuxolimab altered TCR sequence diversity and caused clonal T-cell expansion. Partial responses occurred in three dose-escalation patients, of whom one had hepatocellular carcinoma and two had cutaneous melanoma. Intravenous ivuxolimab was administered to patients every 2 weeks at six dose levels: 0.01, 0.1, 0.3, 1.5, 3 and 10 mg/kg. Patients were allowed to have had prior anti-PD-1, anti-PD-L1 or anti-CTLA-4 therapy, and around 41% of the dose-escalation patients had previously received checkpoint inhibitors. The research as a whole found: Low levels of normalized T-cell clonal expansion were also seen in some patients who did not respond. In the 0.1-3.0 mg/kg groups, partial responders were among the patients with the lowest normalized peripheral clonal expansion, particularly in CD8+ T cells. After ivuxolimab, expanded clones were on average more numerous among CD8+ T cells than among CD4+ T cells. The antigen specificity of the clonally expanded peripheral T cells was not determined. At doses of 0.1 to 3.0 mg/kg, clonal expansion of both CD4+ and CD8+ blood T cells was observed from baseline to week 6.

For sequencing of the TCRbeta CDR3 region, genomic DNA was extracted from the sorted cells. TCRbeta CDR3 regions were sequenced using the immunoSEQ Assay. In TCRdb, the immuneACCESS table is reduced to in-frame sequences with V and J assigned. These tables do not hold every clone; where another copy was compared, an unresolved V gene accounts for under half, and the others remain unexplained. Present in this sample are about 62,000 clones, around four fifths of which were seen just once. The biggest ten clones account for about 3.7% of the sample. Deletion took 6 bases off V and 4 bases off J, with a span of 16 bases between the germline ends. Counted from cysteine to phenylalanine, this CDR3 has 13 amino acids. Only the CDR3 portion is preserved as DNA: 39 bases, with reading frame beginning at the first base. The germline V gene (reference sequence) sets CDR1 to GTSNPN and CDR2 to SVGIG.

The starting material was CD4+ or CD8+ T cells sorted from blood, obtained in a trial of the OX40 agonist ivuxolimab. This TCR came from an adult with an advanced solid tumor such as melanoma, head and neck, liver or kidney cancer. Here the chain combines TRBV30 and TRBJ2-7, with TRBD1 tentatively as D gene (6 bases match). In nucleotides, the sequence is TGTGCCTGTTCGGGGACACTGGATTACGAGCAGTACTTC. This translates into CACSGTLDYEQYF.